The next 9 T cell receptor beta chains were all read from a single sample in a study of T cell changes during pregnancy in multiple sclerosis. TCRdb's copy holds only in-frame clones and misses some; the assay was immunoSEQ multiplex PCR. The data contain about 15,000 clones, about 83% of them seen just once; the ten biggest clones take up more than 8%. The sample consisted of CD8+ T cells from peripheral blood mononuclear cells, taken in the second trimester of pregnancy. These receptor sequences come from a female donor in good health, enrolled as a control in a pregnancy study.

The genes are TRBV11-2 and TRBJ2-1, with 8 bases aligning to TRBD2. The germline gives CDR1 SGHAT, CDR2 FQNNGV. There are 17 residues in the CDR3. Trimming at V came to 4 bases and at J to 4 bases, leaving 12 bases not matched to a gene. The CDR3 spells CASSYTQVQRGYNEQFF. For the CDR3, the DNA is TGTGCCAGCAGCTATACCCAGGTCCAGCGGGGGTACAATGAGCAGTTCTTC. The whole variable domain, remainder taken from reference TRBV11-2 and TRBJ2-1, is EAGVAQSPRYKIIEKRQSVAFWCNPISGHATLYWYQQILGQGPKLLIQFQNNGVVDDSQLPKDRFSAERLKGVDSTLKIQPAKLEDSAVYLCASSYTQVQRGYNEQFFGPGTRLTVL.

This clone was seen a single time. CDR3 nucleotide sequence: TGTGCCAGCAGCCAAGCGCCCGAGGGATCGGTAGAGACCCAGTACTTC. Its protein is CASSQAPEGSVETQYF. The chain combines TRBV4-2 with TRBJ2-5; a weak D match, TRBD2 (5 bases). The CDR3 sequence is 16 residues long. CDR1 is LGHNA and CDR2 is YNFKEQ in the germline V gene. V shed 1 base and J shed 4 bases, with 16 bases lying between them.

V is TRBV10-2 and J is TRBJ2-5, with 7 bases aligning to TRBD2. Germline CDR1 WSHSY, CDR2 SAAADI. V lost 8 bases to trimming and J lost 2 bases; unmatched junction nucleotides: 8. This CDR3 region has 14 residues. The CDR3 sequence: CASWTGGTQETQYF. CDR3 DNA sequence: TGCGCCAGCTGGACCGGGGGGACGCAAGAGACCCAGTACTTC.

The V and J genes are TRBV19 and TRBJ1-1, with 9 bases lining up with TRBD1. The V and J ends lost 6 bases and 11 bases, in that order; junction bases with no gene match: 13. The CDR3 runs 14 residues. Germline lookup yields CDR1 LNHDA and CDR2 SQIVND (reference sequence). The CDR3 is CASSPGQGAVYAFF. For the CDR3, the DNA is TGTGCCAGTAGCCCGGGACAGGGCGCGGTGTATGCTTTCTTT.

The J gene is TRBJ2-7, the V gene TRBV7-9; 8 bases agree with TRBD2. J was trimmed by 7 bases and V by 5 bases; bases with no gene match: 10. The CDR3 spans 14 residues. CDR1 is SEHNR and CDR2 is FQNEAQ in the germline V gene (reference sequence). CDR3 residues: CASSPGTREGEQYF. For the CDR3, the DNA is TGTGCCAGCAGCCCAGGGACTCGGGAGGGGGAGCAGTACTTC.

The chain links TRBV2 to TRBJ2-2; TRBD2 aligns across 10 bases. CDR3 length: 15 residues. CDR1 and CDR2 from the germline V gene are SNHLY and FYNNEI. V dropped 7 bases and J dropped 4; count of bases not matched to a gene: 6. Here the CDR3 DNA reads TGTGCCAGCAAGGCTAGCGGGGGTATCACCGGGGAGCTGTTTTTT. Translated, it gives CASKASGGITGELFF.

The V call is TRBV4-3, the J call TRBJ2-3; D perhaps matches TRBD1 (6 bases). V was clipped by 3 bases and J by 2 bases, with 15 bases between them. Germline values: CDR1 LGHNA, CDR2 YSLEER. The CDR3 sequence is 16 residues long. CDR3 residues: CASSQGRDTPTDTQYF. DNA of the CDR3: TGCGCCAGCAGCCAGGGAAGGGACACCCCCACAGATACGCAGTATTTT.

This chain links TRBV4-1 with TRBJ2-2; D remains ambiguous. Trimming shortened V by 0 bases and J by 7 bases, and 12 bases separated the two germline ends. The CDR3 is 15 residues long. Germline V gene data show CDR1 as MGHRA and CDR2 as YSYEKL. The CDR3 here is CASSQEPMYSGELFF. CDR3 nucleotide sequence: TGCGCCAGCAGCCAAGAGCCGATGTATAGCGGGGAGCTGTTTTTT.

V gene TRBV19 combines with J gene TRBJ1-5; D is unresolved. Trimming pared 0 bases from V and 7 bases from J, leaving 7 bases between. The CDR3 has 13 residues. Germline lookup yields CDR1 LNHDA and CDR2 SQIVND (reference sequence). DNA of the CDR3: TGTGCCAGTAGTATAGATGGGGAGCAGCCCCAGCATTTT. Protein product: CASSIDGEQPQHF.